One and the same sample provided the 18 T cell receptor beta chains below, sequenced in a study of blood T cell repertoires in COVID-19. The repertoire was sequenced with immunoSEQ multiplex PCR; TCRdb's copy has only in-frame clones and lacks some. Counted here are around 150,000 clones, 76% occurring once; the ten biggest clones make up around 3.4%. Sequencing was performed on peripheral blood. Receptors originate from a woman aged 80 or over with acute or convalescent COVID-19.

This sequence joins TRBV7-3 and TRBJ2-1; 9 positions match TRBD2. The germline CDR1 and CDR2 sequences are SGHTA and FQGTGA. The junction had 5 bases not matched to a gene; V was cut back by 3 bases and J by 5 bases. There are 15 residues in the CDR3. The CDR3 protein is CASSFSGSWDNEQFF. The DNA for the CDR3 is TGTGCCAGCAGCTTTAGCGGGAGCTGGGACAATGAGCAGTTCTTC.

This chain joins TRBV4-3 and TRBJ1-5; D is perhaps TRBD1 (6 bases). CDR1 is LGHNA, CDR2 YSLEER, per germline. V lost 4 bases to trimming and J lost 0 bases, with 10 bases between them. The CDR3 has 15 amino acids. CDR3 residues: CASSRTDSSNQPQHF. As DNA, the CDR3 is TGCGCCAGCAGCCGTACGGACAGTAGCAATCAGCCCCAGCATTTT.

The chain links TRBV7-9 to TRBJ2-1, with 7 bases matching TRBD2. Trimming at V came to 6 bases and at J to 0 bases, leaving 8 bases not matched to a gene. CDR1 is SEHNR, CDR2 FQNEAQ, per germline (reference sequence). The CDR3 sequence is 16 residues long. This CDR3 is CASSSYGTNSYNEQFF. The DNA of the CDR3 is TGTGCCAGCAGTTCGTATGGGACTAACTCCTACAATGAGCAGTTCTTC. The variable domain in full, with the rest retrieved from reference TRBV7-9 and TRBJ2-1, is DTGVSQNPRHKITKRGQNVTFRCDPISEHNRLYWYRQTLGQGPEFLTYFQNEAQLEKSRLLSDRFSAERPKGSFSTLEIQRTEQGDSAMYLCASSSYGTNSYNEQFFGPGTRLTVL.

V and J are TRBV6-4 and TRBJ2-1, with D hard to call. Germline V gives CDR1 MRHNA, CDR2 SNTAGT. The CDR3 covers 15 residues. V was pared by 0 bases and J by 7 bases, with 13 bases between. CDR3 in amino acids: CASSDSSSAPNEQFF. The CDR3 DNA is TGTGCCAGCAGTGACTCGAGTTCTGCCCCTAATGAGCAGTTCTTC.

This chain links TRBV30 with TRBJ2-1, with D uncertain. The V gene's germline CDR1 is GTSNPN and CDR2 SVGIG (reference sequence). V was shortened by 5 bases and J by 7 bases, with 9 bases between the two germline ends. The CDR3 is 11 residues long. The CDR3 is CAWSEDNEQFF. CDR3 nucleotides: TGTGCCTGGTCAGAAGATAATGAGCAGTTCTTC.

This clone occurred many times. The rearrangement joins TRBV19 to TRBJ1-1, with 7 nucleotides matching TRBD1. In germline, CDR1 is LNHDA, CDR2 SQIVND (reference sequence). The CDR3 spans 17 residues. With 3 bases clipped from V and 6 bases from J, the junction kept 16 bases outside the gene matches. The DNA of the CDR3 is TGTGCCAGTAGTATCCTCGGTCGGAGGGGGCCTATGGCTGAAGCTTTCTTT. Translating gives CASSILGRRGPMAEAFF.

This chain uses TRBV7-6 with TRBJ1-5; the match to TRBD1 covers 9 bases. Germline V gives CDR1 SGHVS, CDR2 FNYEAQ. Unmatched junction bases numbered 3, after V lost 5 bases and J lost 4 bases. The CDR3 is 14 amino acids. The CDR3 DNA follows: TGTGCCAGCAGCACCGGGACAGGGAATCAGCCCCAGCATTTT. This sequence encodes CASSTGTGNQPQHF.

The genes are TRBV5-1 and TRBJ2-1, with 8 nucleotides matching TRBD2. The trim removed 0 bases at V and 1 base at J, leaving 3 bases unmatched. CDR3 size: 16 residues. CDR1 and CDR2 from the germline V gene are SGHRS and YFSETQ. This chain's CDR3 is CASSLGAGGSYNEQFF. DNA for the CDR3: TGCGCCAGCAGCTTGGGTGCGGGAGGTTCCTACAATGAGCAGTTCTTC.

This chain joins TRBV18 and TRBJ1-3; 9 positions match TRBD1. The germline gives CDR1 KGHSH, CDR2 LQKENI. V trimming: 3 bases; J trimming: 4 bases; junction bases outside the gene matches: 7. The CDR3 length is 16 residues. CDR3 in amino acids: CASSPNPGQGGNTIYF. The CDR3 nucleotides read TGTGCCAGCTCACCGAACCCGGGACAGGGAGGAAACACCATATATTTT.

The genes are TRBV5-1 and TRBJ1-1; 8 nucleotides match TRBD1. The junction had 6 bases not matched to a gene; V was cut back by 1 base and J by 10 bases. The CDR3 has 13 residues. Germline values: CDR1 SGHRS, CDR2 YFSETQ. The CDR3 loop reads CASSLYPGQAAFF. CDR3 nucleotide sequence: TGCGCCAGCAGCTTGTACCCGGGACAGGCAGCTTTCTTT.

This clone was observed once. The chain links TRBV5-1 to TRBJ1-2; D uncertain. V was trimmed by 6 bases and J by 8 bases, leaving 17 bases between them. Germline V CDR1 and CDR2: SGHRS, YFSETQ. The CDR3 sequence is 13 residues long. CDR3 coding DNA: TGCGCCAGCAAAGTAAGCGGACTTACCGGCTACACCTTC. Protein product: CASKVSGLTGYTF.

As concerns this clone: In the same sample, other DNA sequences code for this CDR3. The gene calls are TRBV7-2 and TRBJ2-5; weak D call: TRBD2 (6 bases). The CDR3 is made up of 15 amino acids. Germline CDR1 SGHTA, CDR2 FQGNSA. The ends were cut back, 4 bases at V and 5 bases at J, with 17 bases in the middle. CDR3: CASSSTRLVQETQYF. CDR3 nucleotides: TGTGCCAGCAGCTCGACCCGACTAGTTCAGGAGACCCAGTACTTC.

The chain couples TRBV25-1 to TRBJ1-4; TRBD1 might be the D (5 bases). Germline CDR1 MGHDK, CDR2 SYGVNS. V was cut by 1 base and J by 8 bases, with 14 bases left in between. This CDR3 region has 15 residues. The CDR3 loop reads CASSEFKGYEEKLFF. CDR3 in DNA: TGTGCCAGCAGTGAATTCAAGGGGTACGAAGAAAAACTGTTTTTT. Complete variable domain (other parts from reference TRBV25-1 and TRBJ1-4): EADIYQTPRYLVIGTGKKITLECSQTMGHDKMYWYQQDPGMELHLIHYSYGVNSTEKGDLSSESTVSRIRTEHFPLTLESARPSHTSQYLCASSEFKGYEEKLFFGSGTQLSVL.

The rearrangement joins TRBV25-1 to TRBJ1-2; D remains unclear. V was shortened by 2 bases and J by 2 bases, with 9 bases between the two germline ends. In germline, CDR1 is MGHDK, CDR2 SYGVNS. This CDR3 has 14 amino acids. The CDR3 here is CASSEGGVNYGYTF. Here the CDR3 DNA reads TGTGCCAGCAGTGAAGGAGGAGTCAACTATGGCTACACCTTC.

The gene calls are TRBV18 and TRBJ2-5, with TRBD1 matching over 7 bases. There are 14 residues in the CDR3. V trimming: 3 bases; J trimming: 5 bases; junction bases outside the gene matches: 6. Germline CDR1 and CDR2: KGHSH and LQKENI. The CDR3 bases are TGTGCCAGCTCACCCCCGGGACAGATGGAGACCCAGTACTTC. This gives the protein CASSPPGQMETQYF.

The chain couples TRBV7-9 to TRBJ1-1; TRBD1 is a possible D gene (6 bases). The germline V gene has CDR1 SEHNR and CDR2 FQNEAQ (reference sequence). V lost 5 bases and J lost 0, with 13 bases in between. CDR3 length equals 15 residues. CDR3: CASSHYRELNTEAFF. The CDR3 nucleotides are TGTGCCAGCAGCCACTACAGGGAACTGAACACTGAAGCTTTCTTT.

The V gene is TRBV5-1, the J gene TRBJ2-3, with D uncertain. CDR3 length equals 15 residues. CDR1 is SGHRS and CDR2 is YFSETQ in the germline V gene. V was shortened by 4 bases and J by 1 base, with 13 bases between the two germline ends. CDR3 nucleotide sequence: TGCGCCAGCAGCATTTACGGGTCAGGCACAGATACGCAGTATTTT. Translated: CASSIYGSGTDTQYF.

V and J are TRBV9 and TRBJ2-1; 7 bases fit TRBD2. The ends lost 4 bases at V and 2 bases at J; junction bases unmatched: 12. In germline, CDR1 is SGDLS, CDR2 YYNGEE. The CDR3 has 17 amino acids. CDR3 region: CASSLGPGGNTYNEQFF. The CDR3 nucleotides are TGTGCCAGCAGCCTCGGCCCGGGGGGAAACACCTACAATGAGCAGTTCTTC.